A selection of T cell receptor beta chains follows, all from one sample in a study of glioma-infiltrating T cells after dendritic cell vaccination. Using immunoSEQ multiplex PCR, the repertoire was profiled, and TCRdb retains in-frame clones only, with some absent. The data show about 65,000 clones, around 86% seen once. This specimen was blood, taken after dendritic cell vaccination. These receptors all stem from a human donor with glioblastoma. CDR3s include the opening cysteine and the closing phenylalanine or tryptophan. Clone size, where shown, is once, few, many, or a class for clones that have expanded.

>TRBV4-3|-|TRBJ2-1
CASSQDSTGGDEQFF
>TRBV18|-|TRBJ2-6
CATTPVGQGRSGANVLTF
>TRBV25-1|once|TRBJ2-1
CASSDAAGPYNEQFF
>TRBV7-2|-|TRBJ2-3
CASGVGRANTQYF
>TRBV7-2|-|TRBJ1-1
CASSLVTGWNTEAFF
>TRBV6-5|few|TRBJ2-7
CASSYRGTAPIYF
>TRBV5-6|-|TRBJ1-3
CASSLPTGVGNTIYF
>TRBV9|once|TRBJ1-4
CASSLGQLTTNEKLFF
>TRBV10-1|few|TRBJ2-3
CASSVGRTSTDTQYF
>TRBV4-2|-|TRBJ2-1
CASSQVGIGGGAPEQFF
>TRBV5-1|few|TRBJ2-3
CASSLLASGGAVDTQYF
>TRBV6-5|-|TRBJ1-4
CASSYGGVEKLFF
>TRBV18|-|TRBJ1-5
CASSPRITGGDQPQHF
>TRBV19|-|TRBJ2-4
CASSPTGENIQYF